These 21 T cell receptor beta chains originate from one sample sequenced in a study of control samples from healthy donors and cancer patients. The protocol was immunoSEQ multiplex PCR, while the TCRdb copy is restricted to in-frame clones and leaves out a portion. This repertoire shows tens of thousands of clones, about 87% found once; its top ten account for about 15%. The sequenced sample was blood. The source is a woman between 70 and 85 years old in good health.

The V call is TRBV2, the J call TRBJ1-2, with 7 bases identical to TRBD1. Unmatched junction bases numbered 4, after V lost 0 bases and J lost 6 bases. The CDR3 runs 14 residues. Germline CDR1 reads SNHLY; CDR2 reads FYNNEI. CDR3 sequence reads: CASSEAVQGNGYTF. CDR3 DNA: TGTGCCAGCAGTGAAGCAGTACAGGGGAATGGCTACACCTTC.

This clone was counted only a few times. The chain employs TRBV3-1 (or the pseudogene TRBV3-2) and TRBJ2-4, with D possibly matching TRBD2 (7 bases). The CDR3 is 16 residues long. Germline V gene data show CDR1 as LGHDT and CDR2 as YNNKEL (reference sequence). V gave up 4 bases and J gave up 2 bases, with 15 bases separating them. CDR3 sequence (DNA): TGTGCCAGCAGCCGCGTAGGGGGGGACACCAAAAACATTCAGTACTTC. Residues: CASSRVGGDTKNIQYF.

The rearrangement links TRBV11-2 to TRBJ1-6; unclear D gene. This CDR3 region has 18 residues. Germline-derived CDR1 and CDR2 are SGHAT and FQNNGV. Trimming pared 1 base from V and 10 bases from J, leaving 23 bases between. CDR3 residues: CASSLAAPKPPGGSPLHF. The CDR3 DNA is TGTGCCAGCAGCTTAGCTGCGCCCAAACCACCCGGCGGGTCACCCCTCCACTTT.

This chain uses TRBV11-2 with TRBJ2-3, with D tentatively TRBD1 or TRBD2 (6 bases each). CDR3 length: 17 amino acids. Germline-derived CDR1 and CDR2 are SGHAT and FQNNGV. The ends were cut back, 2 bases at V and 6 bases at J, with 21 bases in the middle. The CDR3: CASSLRPGAGEADTQYF. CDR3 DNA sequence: TGTGCCAGCAGCTTAAGGCCCGGGGCAGGGGAGGCGGATACGCAGTATTTT.

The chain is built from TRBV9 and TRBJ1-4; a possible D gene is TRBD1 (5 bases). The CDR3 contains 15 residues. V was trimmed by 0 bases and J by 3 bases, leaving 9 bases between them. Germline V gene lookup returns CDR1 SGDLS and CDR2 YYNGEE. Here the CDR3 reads CASSVDQGPNEKLFF. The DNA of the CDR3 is TGTGCCAGCAGCGTAGACCAGGGCCCTAATGAAAAACTGTTTTTT.

The CDR3 is CASSLERTSGSNSYNEQFF. DNA for the CDR3: TGTGCCAGCAGCTTAGAACGGACTAGCGGGAGTAACTCCTACAATGAGCAGTTCTTC. The chain carries TRBV7-6 and TRBJ2-1; TRBD2 matches at 13 bases. The CDR3 contains 19 residues. From germline, CDR1 is SGHVS and CDR2 FNYEAQ. Trimming at V came to 1 base and at J to 0 bases, leaving 6 bases not matched to a gene.

CDR3 nucleotides: TGTGCCACCAGCAGAGATTTAGCTTACGAGCAGTACTTC. It translates to CATSRDLAYEQYF. The chain combines TRBV15 with TRBJ2-7, with D unclear. The V end lost 0 bases, the J end lost 4 bases, and 7 bases lay between the germline ends. CDR1 and CDR2 from the germline V gene are LNHNV and YYDKDF (reference sequence). The CDR3 has 13 amino acids.

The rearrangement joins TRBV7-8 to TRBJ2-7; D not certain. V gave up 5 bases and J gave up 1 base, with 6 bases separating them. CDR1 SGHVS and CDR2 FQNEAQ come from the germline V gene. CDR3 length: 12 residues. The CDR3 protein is CASSPMSYEQYF. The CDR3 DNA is TGTGCCAGCAGCCCGATGTCCTACGAGCAGTACTTC.

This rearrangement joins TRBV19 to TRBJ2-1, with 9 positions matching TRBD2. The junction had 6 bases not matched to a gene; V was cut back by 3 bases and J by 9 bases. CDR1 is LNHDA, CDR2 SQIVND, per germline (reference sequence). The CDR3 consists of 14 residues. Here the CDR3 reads CASSMAGGQLEQFF. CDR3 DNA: TGTGCCAGTAGTATGGCGGGGGGGCAGCTTGAGCAGTTCTTC.

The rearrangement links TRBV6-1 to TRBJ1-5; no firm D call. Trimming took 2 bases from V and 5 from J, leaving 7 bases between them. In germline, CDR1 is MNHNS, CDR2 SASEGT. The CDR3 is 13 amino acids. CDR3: CASSEQDHQPQHF. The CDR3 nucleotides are TGTGCCAGCAGTGAACAGGACCATCAGCCCCAGCATTTT.

The CDR3 loop reads CASSNTFPLTKAFF. As DNA, the CDR3 is TGTGCCAGCAGTAATACCTTCCCCTTGACGAAAGCTTTCTTT. V is TRBV6-2 or TRBV6-3 and J is TRBJ1-1; D is unresolved. Trimming took off 5 bases at V and 9 bases at J, with 19 bases between the two ends. The CDR3 is 14 amino acids. Germline V gene sequence: CDR1 MNHEY, CDR2 SVGEGT.

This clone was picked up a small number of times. The CDR3: CASSLSRGLNYGYTF. CDR3 sequence (DNA): TGTGCCAGCTCACTCTCTCGGGGGCTTAACTATGGCTACACCTTC. V gene TRBV18 combines with J gene TRBJ1-2; weak D call: TRBD1 (6 bases). Germline lookup yields CDR1 KGHSH and CDR2 LQKENI. V was shortened by 4 bases and J by 1 base, with 13 bases between the two germline ends. CDR3 length equals 15 residues.

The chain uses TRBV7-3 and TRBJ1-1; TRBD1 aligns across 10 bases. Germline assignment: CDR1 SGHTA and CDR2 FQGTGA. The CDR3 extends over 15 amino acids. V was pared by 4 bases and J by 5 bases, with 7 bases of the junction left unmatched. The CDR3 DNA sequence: TGTGCCAGCAGCTCACTAGACAGGGGGCTTACTGAAGCTTTCTTT. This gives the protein CASSSLDRGLTEAFF. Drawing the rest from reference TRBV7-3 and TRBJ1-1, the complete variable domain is GAGVSQTPSNKVTEKGKYVELRCDPISGHTALYWYRQSLGQGPEFLIYFQGTGAADDSGLPNDRFFAVRPEGSVSTLKIQRTERGDSAVYLCASSSLDRGLTEAFFGQGTRLTVV.

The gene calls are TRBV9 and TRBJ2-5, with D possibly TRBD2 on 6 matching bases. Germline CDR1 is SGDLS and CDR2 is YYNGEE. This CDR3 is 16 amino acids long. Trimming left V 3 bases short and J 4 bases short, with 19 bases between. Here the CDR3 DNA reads TGTGCCAGCAGCGCACACGGGTCTCTGGAGGGAGAGACCCAGTACTTC. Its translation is CASSAHGSLEGETQYF.

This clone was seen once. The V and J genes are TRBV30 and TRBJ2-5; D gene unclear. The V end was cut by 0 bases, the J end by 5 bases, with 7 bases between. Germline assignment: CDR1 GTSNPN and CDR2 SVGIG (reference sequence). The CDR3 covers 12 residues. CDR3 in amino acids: CAWSVIGETQYF. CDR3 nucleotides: TGTGCCTGGAGTGTTATCGGGGAGACCCAGTACTTC.

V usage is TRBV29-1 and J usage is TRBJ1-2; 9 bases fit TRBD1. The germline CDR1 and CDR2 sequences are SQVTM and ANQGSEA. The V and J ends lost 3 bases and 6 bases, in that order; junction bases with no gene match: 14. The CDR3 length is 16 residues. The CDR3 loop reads CSVDELRDRDGDGYTF. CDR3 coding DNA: TGCAGCGTTGATGAGCTGAGGGACAGGGATGGCGATGGCTACACCTTC. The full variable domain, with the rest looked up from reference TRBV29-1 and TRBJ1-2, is SAVISQKPSRDICQRGTSLTIQCQVDSQVTMMFWYRQQPGQSLTLIATANQGSEATYESGFVIDKFPISRPNLTFSTLTVSNMSPEDSSIYLCSVDELRDRDGDGYTFGSGTRLTVV.

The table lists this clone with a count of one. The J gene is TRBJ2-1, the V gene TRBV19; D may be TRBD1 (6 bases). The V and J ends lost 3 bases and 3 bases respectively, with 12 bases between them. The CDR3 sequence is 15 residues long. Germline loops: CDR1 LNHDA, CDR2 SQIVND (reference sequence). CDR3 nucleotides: TGTGCCAGTAGTATGGGCAGGGGTCGCTACAATGAGCAGTTCTTC. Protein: CASSMGRGRYNEQFF.

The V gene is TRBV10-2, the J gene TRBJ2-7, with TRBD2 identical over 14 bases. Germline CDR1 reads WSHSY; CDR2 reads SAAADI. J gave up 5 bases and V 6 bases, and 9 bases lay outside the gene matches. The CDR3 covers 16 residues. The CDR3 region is CASRLGLAGGSDEQYF. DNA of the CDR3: TGCGCCAGCAGACTAGGACTAGCGGGAGGAAGCGACGAGCAGTACTTC.

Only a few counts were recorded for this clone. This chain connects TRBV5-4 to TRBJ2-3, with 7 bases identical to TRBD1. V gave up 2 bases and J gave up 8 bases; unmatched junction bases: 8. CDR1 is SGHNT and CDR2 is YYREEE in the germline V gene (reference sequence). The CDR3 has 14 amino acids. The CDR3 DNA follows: TGTGCCAGCAGCTTTGGGAGACAGGGTGGTACGCAGTATTTT. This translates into CASSFGRQGGTQYF.

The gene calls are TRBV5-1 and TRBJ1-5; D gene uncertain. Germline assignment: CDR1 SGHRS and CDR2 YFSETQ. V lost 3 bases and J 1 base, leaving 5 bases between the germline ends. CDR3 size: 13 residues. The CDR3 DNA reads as TGCGCCAGCAGCTCTGAAAGCAATCAGCCCCAGCATTTT. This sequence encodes CASSSESNQPQHF.

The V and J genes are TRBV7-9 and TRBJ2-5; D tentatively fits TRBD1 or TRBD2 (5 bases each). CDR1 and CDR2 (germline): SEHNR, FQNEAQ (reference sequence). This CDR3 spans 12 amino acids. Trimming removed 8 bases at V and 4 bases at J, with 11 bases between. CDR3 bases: TGTGCCAGCGGCCGGGACGGAGAGACCCAGTACTTC. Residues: CASGRDGETQYF.